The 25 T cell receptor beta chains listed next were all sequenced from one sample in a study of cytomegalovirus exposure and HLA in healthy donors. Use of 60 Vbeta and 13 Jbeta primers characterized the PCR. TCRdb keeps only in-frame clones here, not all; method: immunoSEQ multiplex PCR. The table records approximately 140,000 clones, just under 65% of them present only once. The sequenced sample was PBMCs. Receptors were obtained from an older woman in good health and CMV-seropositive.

The CDR3 reads CASSPSASGRNTQYF. The CDR3 bases are TGTGCCAGCAGTCCCTCGGCTAGCGGGAGAAATACGCAGTATTTT. The chain uses TRBV6-5 and TRBJ2-3, with TRBD2 identical over 10 bases. The CDR3 is made up of 15 amino acids. CDR1 is MNHEY and CDR2 is SVGAGI in the germline V gene. V lost 5 bases and J lost 7; bases outside the gene matches: 9.

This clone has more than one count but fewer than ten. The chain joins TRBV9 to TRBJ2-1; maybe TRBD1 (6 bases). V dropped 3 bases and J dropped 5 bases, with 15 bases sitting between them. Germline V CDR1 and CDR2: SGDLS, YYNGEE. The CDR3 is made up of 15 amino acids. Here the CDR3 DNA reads TGTGCCAGCAGCGCCACCTGGACAGTAAACAATGAGCAGTTCTTC. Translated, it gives CASSATWTVNNEQFF.

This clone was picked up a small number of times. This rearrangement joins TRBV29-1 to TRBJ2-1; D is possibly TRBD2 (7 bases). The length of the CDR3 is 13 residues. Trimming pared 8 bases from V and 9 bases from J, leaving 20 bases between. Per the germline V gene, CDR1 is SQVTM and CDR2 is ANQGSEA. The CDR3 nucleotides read TGCAGCTTAGGGGGGGGACTTGTGACTGAGCAGTTCTTC. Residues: CSLGGGLVTEQFF.

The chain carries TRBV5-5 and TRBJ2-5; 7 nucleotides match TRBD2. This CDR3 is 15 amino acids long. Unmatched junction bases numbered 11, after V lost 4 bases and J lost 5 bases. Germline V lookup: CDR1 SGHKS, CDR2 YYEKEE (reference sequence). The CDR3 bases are TGTGCCAGCAGCCACTCGGGACTGGGGGGGGAGACCCAGTACTTC. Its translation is CASSHSGLGGETQYF.

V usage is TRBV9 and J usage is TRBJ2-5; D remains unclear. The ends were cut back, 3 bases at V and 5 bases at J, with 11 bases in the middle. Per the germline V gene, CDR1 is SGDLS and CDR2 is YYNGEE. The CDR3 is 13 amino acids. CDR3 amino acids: CASSATTKETQYF. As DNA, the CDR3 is TGTGCCAGCAGCGCCACCACAAAGGAGACCCAGTACTTC. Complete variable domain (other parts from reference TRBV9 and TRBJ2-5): DSGVTQTPKHLITATGQRVTLRCSPRSGDLSVYWYQQSLDQGLQFLIQYYNGEERAKGNILERFSAQQFPDLHSELNLSSLELGDSALYFCASSATTKETQYFGPGTRLLVL.

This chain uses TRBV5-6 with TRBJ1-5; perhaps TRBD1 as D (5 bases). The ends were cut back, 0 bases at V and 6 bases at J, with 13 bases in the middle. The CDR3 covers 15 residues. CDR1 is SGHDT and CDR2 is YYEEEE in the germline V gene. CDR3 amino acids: CASSLAHSGGQPQHF. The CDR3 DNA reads TGTGCCAGCAGCTTGGCTCATTCGGGGGGTCAGCCCCAGCATTTT.

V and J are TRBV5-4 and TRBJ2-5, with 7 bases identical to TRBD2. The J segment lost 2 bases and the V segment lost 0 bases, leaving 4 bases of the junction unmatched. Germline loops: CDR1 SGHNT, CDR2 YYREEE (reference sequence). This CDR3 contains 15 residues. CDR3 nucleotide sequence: TGTGCCAGCAGCTTGGAAGCGGGACTGCAAGAGACCCAGTACTTC. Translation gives CASSLEAGLQETQYF.

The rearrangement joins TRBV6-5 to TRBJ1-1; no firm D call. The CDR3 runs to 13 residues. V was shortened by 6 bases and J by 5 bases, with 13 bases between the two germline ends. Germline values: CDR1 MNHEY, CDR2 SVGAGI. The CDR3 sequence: CASRNPPGTEAFF. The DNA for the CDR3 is TGTGCCAGCAGAAATCCCCCCGGGACTGAAGCTTTCTTT.

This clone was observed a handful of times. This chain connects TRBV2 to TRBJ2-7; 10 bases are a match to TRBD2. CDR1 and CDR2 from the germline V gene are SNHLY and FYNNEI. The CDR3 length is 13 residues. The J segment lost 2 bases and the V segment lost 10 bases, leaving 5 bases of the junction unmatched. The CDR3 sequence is CATTSGITYEQYF. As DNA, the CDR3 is TGTGCCACCACTAGCGGGATTACCTACGAGCAGTACTTC.

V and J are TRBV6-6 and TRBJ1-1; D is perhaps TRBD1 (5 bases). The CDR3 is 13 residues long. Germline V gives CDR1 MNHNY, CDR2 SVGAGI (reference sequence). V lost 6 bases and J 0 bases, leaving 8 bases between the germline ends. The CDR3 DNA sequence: TGTGCCAGCAGCACACAGGTGAACACTGAAGCTTTCTTT. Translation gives CASSTQVNTEAFF.

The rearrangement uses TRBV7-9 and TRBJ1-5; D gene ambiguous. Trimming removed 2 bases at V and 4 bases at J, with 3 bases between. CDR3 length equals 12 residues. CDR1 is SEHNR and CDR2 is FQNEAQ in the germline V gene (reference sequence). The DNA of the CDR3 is TGTGCCAGCAGCTTACTGAATCAGCCCCAGCATTTT. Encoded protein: CASSLLNQPQHF.

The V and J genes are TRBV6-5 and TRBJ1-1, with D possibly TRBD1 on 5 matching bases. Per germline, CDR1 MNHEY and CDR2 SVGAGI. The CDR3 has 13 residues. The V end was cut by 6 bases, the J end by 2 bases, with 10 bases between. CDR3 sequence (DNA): TGTGCCAGCAGCCGACAGCATAACACTGAAGCTTTCTTT. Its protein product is CASSRQHNTEAFF.

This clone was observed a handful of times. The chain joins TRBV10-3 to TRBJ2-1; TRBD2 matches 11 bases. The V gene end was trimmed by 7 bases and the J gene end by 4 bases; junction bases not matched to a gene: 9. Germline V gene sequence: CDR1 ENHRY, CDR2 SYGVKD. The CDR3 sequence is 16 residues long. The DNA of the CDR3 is TGTGCCATCACTCCCACGGGACTAGCGGAATACAATGAGCAGTTCTTC. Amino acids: CAITPTGLAEYNEQFF.

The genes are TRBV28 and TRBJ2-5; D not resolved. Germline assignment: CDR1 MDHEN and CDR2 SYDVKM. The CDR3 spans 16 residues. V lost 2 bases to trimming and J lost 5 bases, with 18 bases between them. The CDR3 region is CASSLKDTGNRETQYF. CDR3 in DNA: TGTGCCAGCAGTTTAAAAGACACCGGTAACCGGGAGACCCAGTACTTC.

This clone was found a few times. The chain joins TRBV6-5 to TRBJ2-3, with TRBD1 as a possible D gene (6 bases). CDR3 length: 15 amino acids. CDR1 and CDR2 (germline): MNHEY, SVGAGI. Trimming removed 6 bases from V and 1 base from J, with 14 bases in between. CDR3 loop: CASRLTGTGTDTQYF. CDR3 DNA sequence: TGTGCCAGCAGACTTACAGGGACCGGCACAGATACGCAGTATTTT.

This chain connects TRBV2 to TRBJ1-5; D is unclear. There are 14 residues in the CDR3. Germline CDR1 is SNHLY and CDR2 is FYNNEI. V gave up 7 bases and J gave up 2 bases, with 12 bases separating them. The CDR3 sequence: CASNQERGNQPQHF. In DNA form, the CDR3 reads TGTGCCAGCAATCAGGAGCGGGGCAATCAGCCCCAGCATTTT.

Here the CDR3 reads CASSGYGTSGSYNEQFF. The CDR3 DNA sequence: TGTGCCAGCAGTGGATACGGGACTAGCGGCTCCTACAATGAGCAGTTCTTC. J is TRBJ2-1 and V is TRBV25-1; TRBD2 aligns across 11 bases. V shed 4 bases and J 0 bases; nucleotides not matched to a gene: 5. This CDR3 region has 17 residues. Looked up from germline, CDR1 is MGHDK and CDR2 is SYGVNS.

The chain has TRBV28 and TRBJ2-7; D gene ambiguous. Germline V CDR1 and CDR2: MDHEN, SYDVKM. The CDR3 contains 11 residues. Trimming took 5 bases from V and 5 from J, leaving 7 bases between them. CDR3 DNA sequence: TGTGCCAGCAGTCCTCTCCACGAGCAGTACTTC. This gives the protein CASSPLHEQYF.

Here the CDR3 reads CASSGSSVGQPQHF. DNA of the CDR3: TGTGCCAGTAGTGGGTCCAGCGTCGGGCAGCCCCAGCATTTT. The genes are TRBV19 and TRBJ1-5; D gene unclear. V was shortened by 5 bases and J by 7 bases, with 15 bases between the two germline ends. The germline CDR1 and CDR2 sequences are LNHDA and SQIVND (reference sequence). This CDR3 is built from 14 residues.

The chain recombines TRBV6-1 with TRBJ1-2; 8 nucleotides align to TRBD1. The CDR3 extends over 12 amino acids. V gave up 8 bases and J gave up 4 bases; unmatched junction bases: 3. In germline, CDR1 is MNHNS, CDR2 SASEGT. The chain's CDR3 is CASQDRAYGYTF. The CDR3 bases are TGTGCCAGCCAGGACAGGGCCTATGGCTACACCTTC.

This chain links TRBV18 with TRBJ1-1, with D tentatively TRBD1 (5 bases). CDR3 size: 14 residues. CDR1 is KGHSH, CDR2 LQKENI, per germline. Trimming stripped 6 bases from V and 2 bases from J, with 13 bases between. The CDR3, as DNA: TGTGCCAGCTCCCGCTCACAGGCAAACACTGAAGCTTTCTTT. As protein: CASSRSQANTEAFF.

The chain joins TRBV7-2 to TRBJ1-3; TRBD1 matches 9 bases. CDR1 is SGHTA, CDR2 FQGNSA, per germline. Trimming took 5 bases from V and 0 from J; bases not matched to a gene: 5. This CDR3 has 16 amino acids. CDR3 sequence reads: CASSPQGANSGNTIYF. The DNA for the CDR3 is TGTGCCAGCAGCCCACAGGGGGCGAACTCTGGAAACACCATATATTTT. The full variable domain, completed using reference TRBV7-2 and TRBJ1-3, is GAGVSQSPSNKVTEKGKDVELRCDPISGHTALYWYRQSLGQGLEFLIYFQGNSAPDKSGLPSDRFSAERTGGSVSTLTIQRTQQEDSAVYLCASSPQGANSGNTIYFGEGSWLTVV.

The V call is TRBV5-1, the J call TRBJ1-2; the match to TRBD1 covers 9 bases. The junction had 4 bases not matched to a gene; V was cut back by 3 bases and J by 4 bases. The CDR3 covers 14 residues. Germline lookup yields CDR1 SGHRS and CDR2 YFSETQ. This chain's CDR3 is CASSWGQGGYGYTF. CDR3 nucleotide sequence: TGCGCCAGCAGCTGGGGACAGGGTGGCTATGGCTACACCTTC.

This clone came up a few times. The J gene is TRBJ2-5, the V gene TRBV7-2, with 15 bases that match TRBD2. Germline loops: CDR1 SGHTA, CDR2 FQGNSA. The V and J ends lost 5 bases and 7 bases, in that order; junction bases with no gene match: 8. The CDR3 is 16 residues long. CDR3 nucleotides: TGTGCCAGCAGCCCTCGAAGGACTAGCGGGAGGGGGACCCAGTACTTC. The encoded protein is CASSPRRTSGRGTQYF.

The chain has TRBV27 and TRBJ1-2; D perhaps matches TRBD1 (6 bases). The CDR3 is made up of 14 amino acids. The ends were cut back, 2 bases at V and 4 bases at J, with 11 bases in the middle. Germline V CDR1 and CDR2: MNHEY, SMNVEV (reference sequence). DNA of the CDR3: TGTGCCAGCAGTTTAAAGGGGGGGCCCTATGGCTACACCTTC. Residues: CASSLKGGPYGYTF.